One T cell receptor (beta chain) is described in this entry. These data come from a study of blood T cells in healthy people across ages. Study-level background: In model experiments, template switching was able to capture about one barcoded beta molecule for every two T cells that were present.

Then a second PCR, running roughly 7 to 11 cycles, was carried out with a sample-barcoded 5' primer and a J-beta primer mix. TCRdb called the 5' RACE reads again in MiXCR, with one record for every CDR3 protein. The table has 1.5 million to 2 million distinct CDR3 sequences, roughly 27% seen once; the top ten hold approximately 7.7%. The receptor's source is a woman in her twenties or thirties in good health. What was sequenced was blood.

In DNA, the CDR3 is TGTGCCAGCAGTTACTCCCTCGGACAGACCTATGGCTACACCTTC. It specifies CASSYSLGQTYGYTF. The J gene is TRBJ1-2, the V gene TRBV6-5; tentatively, D is TRBD1 (6 bases). V was shortened by 0 bases and J by 4 bases, with 12 bases between the two germline ends. Germline V gives CDR1 MNHEY, CDR2 SVGAGI. The CDR3 runs 15 residues.